Listed here are 5 T cell receptor beta chains from one sample, sequenced in a study of control samples from healthy donors and cancer patients. Data came from immunoSEQ multiplex PCR; TCRdb stores just in-frame clones and leaves some out. Of about 120,000 clones in the sample, approximately 90% were seen once. The sequenced sample was blood. All receptors derive from a man between 25 and 39 years old in good health.

This chain connects TRBV2 to TRBJ1-5; TRBD1 aligns across 9 bases. Germline V CDR1 and CDR2: SNHLY, FYNNEI. The CDR3 runs to 14 residues. V dropped 6 bases and J dropped 7; count of bases not matched to a gene: 7. The CDR3 region is CASRGDRGEQPQHF. CDR3 nucleotide sequence: TGTGCCAGCAGGGGCGACAGGGGGGAACAGCCCCAGCATTTT.

The genes are TRBV7-2 and TRBJ1-3; D unresolved. Germline V gives CDR1 SGHTA, CDR2 FQGNSA. Trimming took off 5 bases at V and 0 bases at J, with 11 bases between the two ends. This CDR3 region has 15 residues. The CDR3 loop reads CASSLTPFSGNTIYF. CDR3 bases: TGTGCCAGCAGCCTCACGCCATTCTCTGGAAACACCATATATTTT.

V and J are TRBV14 and TRBJ1-3, with TRBD1 matching over 7 bases. This CDR3 has 17 amino acids. J was trimmed by 5 bases and V by 0 bases; bases with no gene match: 10. The germline CDR1 and CDR2 sequences are SGHDN and FVKESK. CDR3 sequence reads: CASSQDGDSYVRNTIYF. In nucleotides, the CDR3 is TGTGCCAGCAGCCAAGATGGGGACAGCTACGTTAGAAACACCATATATTTT.

The chain joins TRBV5-1 to TRBJ1-3; D may be TRBD1 (6 bases). Germline loops: CDR1 SGHRS, CDR2 YFSETQ. The CDR3 contains 14 residues. V was pared by 0 bases and J by 6 bases, with 10 bases between. CDR3 protein: CASSLDRAANTIYF. For the CDR3, the DNA is TGCGCCAGCAGCTTGGACAGGGCTGCAAACACCATATATTTT. The full variable domain, its missing parts supplied by reference TRBV5-1 and TRBJ1-3, is KAGVTQTPRYLIKTRGQQVTLSCSPISGHRSVSWYQQTPGQGLQFLFEYFSETQRNKGNFPGRFSGRQFSNSRSEMNVSTLELGDSALYLCASSLDRAANTIYFGEGSWLTVV.

This sequence joins TRBV3-1 (or the pseudogene TRBV3-2) and TRBJ1-1, with TRBD1 matching over 8 bases. With V trimmed by 2 bases and J by 6 bases, 11 bases remained unmatched. The CDR3 contains 16 residues. Germline-derived CDR1 and CDR2 are LGHDT and YNNKEL (reference sequence). The CDR3 region is CASSQPTMTGESEAFF. The CDR3 nucleotides read TGTGCCAGCAGCCAACCAACCATGACAGGGGAATCTGAAGCTTTCTTT.